These 24 T cell receptor beta chains came from one sample sequenced in a study of shared clonotypes between healthy human individuals. Clones were sequenced by immunoSEQ multiplex PCR, and TCRdb holds only the in-frame ones, with some missing. The table includes hundreds of thousands of clones, approximately 97% detected once. The sequenced sample was naive CD4+ T cells sorted from blood. Described subset: CD45RA+ positively selected. The receptors stem from a woman aged 30 to 39 in good health.

V and J are TRBV6-5 and TRBJ2-7, with 7 bases matching TRBD1. V was pared by 6 bases and J by 3 bases, with 8 bases of the junction left unmatched. Germline loops: CDR1 MNHEY, CDR2 SVGAGI. This CDR3 contains 14 residues. For the CDR3, the DNA is TGTGCCAGCAGACCGACAGGGACCCGCTACGAGCAGTACTTC. Translating it yields CASRPTGTRYEQYF.

The rearrangement links TRBV28 to TRBJ2-7; tentatively, D is TRBD2 (5 bases). This CDR3 is built from 11 residues. Germline CDR1 MDHEN, CDR2 SYDVKM. Trimming stripped 10 bases from V and 7 bases from J, with 14 bases between. CDR3 in DNA: TGTGCCACCTTAGGAGAGGGTGAGCAGTACTTC. It specifies CATLGEGEQYF. Complete variable domain (other parts from reference TRBV28 and TRBJ2-7): DVKVTQSSRYLVKRTGEKVFLECVQDMDHENMFWYRQDPGLGLRLIYFSYDVKMKEKGDIPEGYSVSREKKERFSLILESASTNQTSMYLCATLGEGEQYFGPGTRLTVT.

The V and J genes are TRBV18 and TRBJ2-5; 12 bases are shared with TRBD2. Near its end, the DNA agrees better with TRBJ2-7, so the J call may be wrong. The CDR3 contains 15 residues. Germline CDR1 reads KGHSH; CDR2 reads LQKENI. CDR3 amino acids: CASSPGLAGLYEQYF. Here the CDR3 DNA reads TGTGCCAGCTCACCCGGACTAGCGGGACTCTACGAGCAGTACTTC.

The CDR3 loop reads CASSQRLSLSTDTQYF. In DNA form, the CDR3 reads TGCGCCAGCAGCCAACGTTTATCCCTTAGCACAGATACGCAGTATTTT. V usage is TRBV4-1 and J usage is TRBJ2-3; D remains ambiguous. CDR1 MGHRA and CDR2 YSYEKL come from the germline V gene. CDR3 length equals 16 residues. V lost 2 bases and J lost 0, with 12 bases in between.

The chain uses TRBV28 and TRBJ2-7; 10 bases are a match to TRBD1. V dropped 2 bases and J dropped 5; count of bases not matched to a gene: 3. The V gene's germline CDR1 is MDHEN and CDR2 SYDVKM. The CDR3 is 14 amino acids. This chain's CDR3 is CASSLPGTGDEQYF. For the CDR3, the DNA is TGTGCCAGCAGTTTACCCGGGACAGGGGACGAGCAGTACTTC. Looking up the rest from reference TRBV28 and TRBJ2-7 gives the full variable domain: DVKVTQSSRYLVKRTGEKVFLECVQDMDHENMFWYRQDPGLGLRLIYFSYDVKMKEKGDIPEGYSVSREKKERFSLILESASTNQTSMYLCASSLPGTGDEQYFGPGTRLTVT.

The gene calls are TRBV5-4 and TRBJ2-1; 7 positions match TRBD2. This CDR3 has 16 residues. The germline gives CDR1 SGHNT, CDR2 YYREEE (reference sequence). The ends lost 5 bases at V and 8 bases at J; junction bases unmatched: 16. Here the CDR3 reads CASSTPPSGNFYEQFF. DNA of the CDR3: TGTGCCAGCAGTACCCCTCCAAGCGGGAATTTTTATGAGCAGTTCTTC.

This chain joins TRBV18 and TRBJ2-7; D is undetermined. This CDR3 is 11 amino acids long. CDR1 is KGHSH, CDR2 LQKENI, per germline. V was trimmed by 2 bases and J by 8 bases, leaving 7 bases between them. CDR3 loop: CASSPDSKQYF. The CDR3 nucleotides read TGTGCCAGCTCACCAGATTCGAAGCAGTACTTC.

J is TRBJ1-5 and V is TRBV19; possible D gene TRBD1, 5 bases. V lost 6 bases and J 6 bases, leaving 15 bases between the germline ends. The CDR3 is made up of 14 amino acids. Germline loops: CDR1 LNHDA, CDR2 SQIVND (reference sequence). DNA of the CDR3: TGTGCCAGTAGAATCGGGCGGGACGCTCAGCCCCAGCATTTT. It specifies CASRIGRDAQPQHF. The entire variable domain, with the rest obtained from reference TRBV19 and TRBJ1-5, is as follows: DGGITQSPKYLFRKEGQNVTLSCEQNLNHDAMYWYRQDPGQGLRLIYYSQIVNDFQKGDIAEGYSVSREKKESFPLTVTSAQKNPTAFYLCASRIGRDAQPQHFGDGTRLSIL.

The chain recombines TRBV9 with TRBJ2-1, with 9 nucleotides matching TRBD2. From germline, CDR1 is SGDLS and CDR2 YYNGEE. Trimming took 0 bases from V and 3 from J; bases not matched to a gene: 1. This CDR3 comprises 15 residues. CDR3 nucleotides: TGTGCCAGCAGCGTAGAAGCGGGAGGCTACAATGAGCAGTTCTTC. It specifies CASSVEAGGYNEQFF.

The chain is built from TRBV7-9 and TRBJ2-7; 7 positions match TRBD2. Looked up from germline, CDR1 is SEHNR and CDR2 is FQNEAQ (reference sequence). The CDR3 has 15 amino acids. The V gene end was trimmed by 3 bases and the J gene end by 2 bases; junction bases not matched to a gene: 7. CDR3 residues: CASSFGPGLTYEQYF. The CDR3, as DNA: TGTGCCAGCAGCTTTGGCCCGGGACTAACCTACGAGCAGTACTTC.

The chain has TRBV30 and TRBJ2-1; TRBD2 matches at 16 bases. The CDR3 spans 16 residues. The germline CDR1 and CDR2 sequences are GTSNPN and SVGIG (reference sequence). V gave up 0 bases and J gave up 15 bases; unmatched junction bases: 11. The CDR3 nucleotides read TGTGCCTGGAGTGTCGGGACTAGCGGGAGGGCTACGTCCCCGTTCTTC. This sequence encodes CAWSVGTSGRATSPFF. Full variable domain (outside the CDR3, taken from reference TRBV30 and TRBJ2-1): SQTIHQWPATLVQPVGSPLSLECTVEGTSNPNLYWYRQAAGRGLQLLFYSVGIGQISSEVPQNLSASRPQDRQFILSSKKLLLSDSGFYLCAWSVGTSGRATSPFFGPGTRLTVL.

The genes are TRBV5-1 and TRBJ2-7; 10 bases map to TRBD1. Germline CDR1 SGHRS, CDR2 YFSETQ. With 4 bases clipped from V and 5 bases from J, the junction kept 3 bases outside the gene matches. This CDR3 is built from 13 residues. The CDR3 DNA follows: TGCGCCAGCAGCGGGACAGGGGCCCACGAGCAGTACTTC. Amino acids: CASSGTGAHEQYF.

The chain carries TRBV30 and TRBJ2-7; 11 bases map to TRBD2. The V segment lost 5 bases and the J segment 3 bases; nucleotides outside the gene matches: 6. Per germline, CDR1 GTSNPN and CDR2 SVGIG (reference sequence). This CDR3 is built from 14 residues. The CDR3 protein is CAWARLAGFYEQYF. CDR3 coding DNA: TGTGCCTGGGCCCGACTAGCGGGATTCTACGAGCAGTACTTC.

The chain combines TRBV14 with TRBJ1-1, with D uncertain. V was cut by 2 bases and J by 0 bases, with 4 bases left in between. This CDR3 has 13 residues. CDR1 SGHDN and CDR2 FVKESK come from the germline V gene. CDR3 coding DNA: TGTGCCAGCAGCCAACACTTGAACACTGAAGCTTTCTTT. Encoded protein: CASSQHLNTEAFF.

The chain recombines TRBV9 with TRBJ1-2; D remains unclear. Germline loops: CDR1 SGDLS, CDR2 YYNGEE. This CDR3 region has 15 residues. The germline V and J ends were trimmed by 4 bases and 4 bases, with 17 bases remaining between them. The CDR3 DNA reads as TGTGCCAGCAGCCAATCGGGGAATGGGGTCTATGGCTACACCTTC. This codes for CASSQSGNGVYGYTF.

This clone came up once. The gene calls are TRBV11-2 and TRBJ1-1; D is unclear. V gave up 5 bases and J gave up 2 bases, with 24 bases separating them. Germline CDR1 SGHAT, CDR2 FQNNGV. The CDR3 is made up of 18 amino acids. This CDR3 is CASSPASNSWTQNTEAFF. DNA for the CDR3: TGTGCCAGCAGCCCTGCAAGCAACTCTTGGACCCAAAACACTGAAGCTTTCTTT.

This chain connects TRBV27 to TRBJ2-5; TRBD1 matches at 7 bases. The closer fit of TRBJ2-7 to the DNA end suggests the J call may be wrong. CDR3 length equals 14 residues. The germline V gene has CDR1 MNHEY and CDR2 SMNVEV (reference sequence). CDR3 DNA sequence: TGTGCCAGCAGTTTACAGGGGGATAAAGACGAGCAGTACTTC. It encodes CASSLQGDKDEQYF.

Regarding this clone: Germline is not matched at one junction end, which may reflect a read error. V gene TRBV19 combines with J gene TRBJ1-1; no reliable D call. This CDR3 spans 14 amino acids. CDR1 LNHDA and CDR2 SQIVND come from the germline V gene (reference sequence). CDR3 protein: CASPSILCYTEALF. CDR3 DNA sequence: TGTGCCAGCCCTTCGATTCTTTGTTACACTGAAGCTCTCTTT.

J is TRBJ2-1 and V is TRBV27; D unresolved. The V and J ends lost 6 bases and 4 bases respectively, with 13 bases between them. From germline, CDR1 is MNHEY and CDR2 SMNVEV (reference sequence). The CDR3 loop spans 14 amino acids. The CDR3 region has the DNA TGTGCCAGCAGCCCAGTAGGCGGTTACAATGAGCAGTTCTTC. Translating gives CASSPVGGYNEQFF.

This rearrangement joins TRBV28 to TRBJ2-1; 10 nucleotides match TRBD1. After removal of 6 bases from V and 4 bases from J, the junction contained 9 bases not matched to a gene. The CDR3 is 16 amino acids. Per germline, CDR1 MDHEN and CDR2 SYDVKM. The CDR3: CASSSPGTGAYNEQFF. The CDR3 DNA reads as TGTGCCAGCAGCAGCCCCGGGACAGGGGCGTACAATGAGCAGTTCTTC.

This chain uses TRBV2 with TRBJ2-1; D possibly corresponds to TRBD2 (5 bases). V was trimmed by 7 bases and J by 8 bases, leaving 15 bases between them. The V gene's germline CDR1 is SNHLY and CDR2 FYNNEI. The CDR3 length is 13 residues. The CDR3 here is CASKAERSDEQFF. CDR3 bases: TGTGCCAGCAAAGCGGAGAGGAGCGATGAGCAGTTCTTC.

The V call is TRBV28, the J call TRBJ2-7, with TRBD2 matching over 10 bases. The CDR3 extends over 15 amino acids. V shed 2 bases, J shed 5 bases, and the junction held 6 bases outside the gene matches. Germline V lookup: CDR1 MDHEN, CDR2 SYDVKM. The CDR3 region has the DNA TGTGCCAGCAGTTTAGGTTACAGCGGGAGGGACGAGCAGTACTTC. Encoded protein: CASSLGYSGRDEQYF.

This rearrangement joins TRBV5-5 to TRBJ1-1, with a tentative D call TRBD1 (5 bases). The germline gives CDR1 SGHKS, CDR2 YYEKEE (reference sequence). The CDR3 sequence is 16 residues long. Trimming removed 4 bases from V and 0 bases from J, with 16 bases in between. CDR3 sequence (DNA): TGTGCCAGCAGCCATGCTTCAGGGAGCATGAACACTGAAGCTTTCTTT. Translation: CASSHASGSMNTEAFF.

The chain links TRBV2 to TRBJ1-2; 9 nucleotides match TRBD1. The CDR3 loop spans 14 amino acids. V dropped 4 bases and J dropped 8; count of bases not matched to a gene: 8. Germline lookup yields CDR1 SNHLY and CDR2 FYNNEI. In nucleotides, the CDR3 is TGTGCCAGCAGTGTATGGGACAGGGAGGACGGCTACACCTTC. Its protein is CASSVWDREDGYTF.